Listed below are T cell receptor beta chains from one sample, sequenced in a study of Graves' ophthalmopathy and Graves' hyperthyroidism. TCRdb re-called the multiplex PCR reads through MiXCR, storing one row per CDR3 protein. The sample consists of almost 750,000 distinct CDR3 sequences, roughly 40% of them appearing once. Sequencing was done on a sample of peripheral blood. The receptor set was obtained from an adult man with Graves' ophthalmopathy. CDR3s include the opening cysteine and the closing phenylalanine or tryptophan. The D gene is left open where the match is weak. Part of the rows lack a size; the others show once, few, many or a class for expanded clones.

size	V	J	D	CDR3	DNA
few	TRBV4-3	TRBJ1-2	.	CASSPESEDYGYTF	TGCGCCAGCAGCCCAGAGAGCGAGGACTATGGCTACACCTTC
.	TRBV15	TRBJ2-2	TRBD1	CATSSRDRGYTGELFF	TGTGCCACCAGCAGCCGGGACAGGGGATACACCGGGGAGCTGTTTTTT
.	TRBV7-9	TRBJ1-3	.	CASSPGTARDAIYF	TGTGCCAGCAGCCCTGGGACCGCGCGGGACGCCATATATTTT
few	TRBV7-8	TRBJ1-6	TRBD1	CASSSRQGYNSPLHF	TGTGCCAGCAGCTCGCGACAGGGATATAATTCACCCCTCCACTTT
few	TRBV5-6	TRBJ1-2	.	CASSLAVTNYGYTF	TGTGCCAGCAGCTTGGCAGTCACTAACTATGGCTACACCTTC
.	TRBV25-1	TRBJ2-7	TRBD1	CASSAEGQGYSYEQYF	TGTGCCAGCAGTGCCGAAGGACAGGGCTACTCCTACGAGCAGTACTTC
.	TRBV19	TRBJ1-4	TRBD1	CASGWTGVANEKLFF	TGTGCCAGTGGATGGACAGGGGTTGCTAATGAAAAACTGTTTTTT
.	TRBV7-9	TRBJ1-1	.	CASSFGQGAFF	TGTGCCAGCAGCTTTGGGCAGGGAGCTTTCTTT
.	TRBV25-1	TRBJ2-3	.	CASSEFRGGTDTQYF	TGTGCCAGCAGTGAATTCAGGGGGGGAACAGATACGCAGTATTTT
many	TRBV7-2	TRBJ1-2	.	CASSLLGSGGRSGYTF	TGTGCCAGCAGCTTATTAGGCTCCGGGGGACGCTCTGGCTACACCTTC
.	TRBV5-1	TRBJ1-1	TRBD1	CASRARTGESTEAFF	TGCGCCAGCAGAGCACGGACAGGGGAGAGCACTGAAGCTTTCTTT
few	TRBV7-8	TRBJ2-2	TRBD2	CASSLRTSGGGTGELFF	TGTGCCAGCAGCCTAAGAACTAGCGGGGGCGGAACCGGGGAGCTGTTTTTT
.	TRBV20-1	TRBJ2-5	.	CSASPDGSQQETQYF	TGCAGTGCTAGCCCTGACGGGAGCCAACAAGAGACCCAGTACTTC
.	TRBV29-1	TRBJ2-1	.	CSVEVGSNEQFF	TGCAGCGTTGAGGTTGGGTCAAATGAGCAGTTCTTC
.	TRBV19	TRBJ1-5	TRBD1	CASSTIGTGKGQPQHF	TGTGCCAGTAGTACGATTGGGACAGGGAAAGGCCAGCCCCAGCATTTT
.	TRBV20-1	TRBJ2-7	.	CSAGGDSSYEQYF	TGCAGTGCTGGGGGGGACAGCTCCTACGAGCAGTACTTC
once	TRBV7-9	TRBJ1-5	.	CASSLSGRAGAQHF	TGTGCCAGCAGCTTATCAGGGAGGGCAGGGGCCCAGCATTTT
.	TRBV15	TRBJ2-2	TRBD1	CATSRDWDRILANTRELFF	TGTGCCACCAGCAGAGACTGGGACAGGATCCTCGCGAACACCAGGGAGCTGTTTTTT
many	TRBV7-6	TRBJ2-5	.	CASSMSRVETQYF	TGTGCCAGCAGCATGTCGAGGGTAGAGACCCAGTACTTC
many	TRBV10-3	TRBJ1-4	.	CAISETPRGEKLFF	TGTGCCATCAGTGAGACCCCTCGCGGTGAAAAACTGTTTTTT
few	TRBV7-9	TRBJ1-1	.	CASSSYYLEGSAGPWGKGTEAFF	TGTGCCAGCAGCTCCTACTATCTTGAAGGGTCGGCAGGGCCATGGGGAAAGGGCACTGAAGCTTTCTTT
once	TRBV2	TRBJ1-1	.	CASVESGQLEAFF	TGTGCCAGCGTCGAATCGGGACAATTAGAAGCTTTCTTT
many	TRBV7-2	TRBJ2-7	TRBD1	CASSSPGTGAEQYF	TGTGCCAGCAGCTCCCCCGGGACAGGGGCCGAGCAGTACTTC
.	TRBV13	TRBJ2-7	TRBD1	CASSSGQGVAYEQYF	TGTGCCAGCAGCTCCGGACAGGGGGTGGCCTACGAGCAGTACTTC
.	TRBV7-9	TRBJ2-5	TRBD1	CASSLGGQGRQETQYF	TGTGCCAGCAGCTTAGGGGGACAGGGACGACAAGAGACCCAGTACTTC
.	TRBV7-9	TRBJ1-1	.	CASSLASPLGYTLRAFF	TGTGCCAGCAGCTTAGCATCACCTTTAGGGTATACTTTGCGCGCTTTCTTT
few	TRBV27	TRBJ1-2	.	CASLGSAGYTF	TGTGCCAGCTTAGGTTCGGCGGGCTACACCTTC
.	TRBV6-1	TRBJ2-7	.	CASSSRYEQCF	TGTGCCAGCAGTTCCCGTTACGAGCAGTGCTTC
many	TRBV11-2	TRBJ2-2	.	CASLRGDGELFF	TGTGCCAGCTTGAGGGGGGACGGGGAGCTGTTTTTT
.	TRBV15	TRBJ1-5	.	CATSREFRYEHF	TGTGCCACCAGCAGAGAGTTCAGGTACGAGCATTTT
.	TRBV7-2	TRBJ2-5	TRBD2	CASSQSPFSGGQETQYF	TGTGCCAGCAGCCAATCCCCCTTTAGCGGGGGACAGGAGACCCAGTACTTC
many	TRBV10-3	TRBJ1-2	.	CASSRDDSTNYGYTF	TGTGCCAGCAGCCGCGATGACAGCACTAACTATGGCTACACCTTC
once	TRBV29-1	TRBJ1-1	.	CSAWTANTEAFF	TGCAGCGCATGGACGGCGAACACTGAAGCTTTCTTT
many	TRBV29-1	TRBJ1-1	.	CSASYTEAFF	TGCAGCGCCTCATACACTGAAGCTTTCTTT
few	TRBV7-6	TRBJ1-5	.	CASSLAGGGGYQPQHF	TGTGCCAGCAGCTTAGCAGGAGGGGGAGGCTATCAGCCCCAGCATTTT
many	TRBV19	TRBJ2-5	.	CASRHVGYQETQYF	TGTGCCAGTCGACACGTAGGGTACCAAGAGACCCAGTACTTC
.	TRBV7-9	TRBJ1-1	.	CASSGGTGRRDEAFF	TGTGCCAGCAGCGGCGGGACTGGCAGGAGGGATGAAGCTTTCTTT
few	TRBV20-1	TRBJ1-5	.	CSARRPTYSNQPQHF	TGCAGTGCTAGACGACCAACATATAGCAATCAGCCCCAGCATTTT
.	TRBV29-1	TRBJ1-2	TRBD1	CSVGTGRKYGYTF	TGCAGCGTTGGGACAGGGCGAAAATATGGCTACACCTTC
.	TRBV12-3/TRBV12-4	TRBJ1-2	TRBD1	CASREQGDGYTF	TGTGCCAGCAGGGAACAGGGGGATGGCTACACCTTC
.	TRBV9	TRBJ2-5	.	CASSQDIRIQETQYF	TGTGCCAGCAGCCAAGACATACGGATCCAAGAGACCCAGTACTTC
.	TRBV5-1	TRBJ2-5	TRBD1	CASSLGATGKETQYF	TGCGCCAGCAGCTTGGGGGCGACAGGGAAAGAGACCCAGTACTTC